The 8 T cell receptor beta chains reported below all come from one sample, sequenced in a study of blood T cell repertoires in COVID-19. Clones were read by immunoSEQ multiplex PCR, and TCRdb kept only the in-frame ones, dropping some. The sample yields about 310,000 clones, about 88% seen once. Sequenced material: PBMCs or T cells enriched from blood (not recorded which). The receptors derive from a middle-aged woman who had recovered from COVID-19.

This chain joins TRBV19 and TRBJ1-5; 7 bases line up with TRBD1. This CDR3 spans 16 amino acids. Germline CDR1 is LNHDA and CDR2 is SQIVND (reference sequence). V gave up 0 bases and J gave up 9 bases; unmatched junction bases: 11. CDR3 nucleotides: TGTGCCAGTAGTATAGATCATCAGGGGGGTTACGGGCCCCAGCATTTT. Translation gives CASSIDHQGGYGPQHF.

The chain joins TRBV27 to TRBJ1-5, with D unclear. Germline-derived CDR1 and CDR2 are MNHEY and SMNVEV (reference sequence). Between the trimmed V and J ends, which lost 8 bases and 0 bases, there was a span of 11 bases. There are 14 residues in the CDR3. The chain's CDR3 is CASAPRYSNQPQHF. The DNA of the CDR3 is TGTGCCAGCGCCCCGAGATATAGCAATCAGCCCCAGCATTTT.

CDR3 residues: CSVAGQGQPQHF. CDR3 coding DNA: TGCAGCGTTGCAGGGCAAGGGCAGCCCCAGCATTTT. The rearrangement uses TRBV29-1 and TRBJ1-5; D may be TRBD1 (5 bases). V lost 4 bases and J 7 bases, leaving 11 bases between the germline ends. The CDR3 spans 12 residues. Germline assignment: CDR1 SQVTM and CDR2 ANQGSEA.

The chain joins TRBV27 to TRBJ1-2, with 7 bases lining up with TRBD1. V shed 5 bases and J 8 bases; nucleotides not matched to a gene: 11. The CDR3 has 14 amino acids. Looked up from germline, CDR1 is MNHEY and CDR2 is SMNVEV (reference sequence). The CDR3 sequence: CASSPSERGRGYTF. DNA for the CDR3: TGTGCCAGCAGTCCGAGTGAAAGGGGGCGCGGCTACACCTTC.

This chain joins TRBV30 and TRBJ2-7; D might be TRBD1 (6 bases). CDR1 and CDR2 from the germline V gene are GTSNPN and SVGIG (reference sequence). Trimming left V 3 bases short and J 1 base short, with 13 bases between. The CDR3 length is 14 residues. The CDR3 protein is CAWRLTGLSYEQYF. In nucleotides, the CDR3 is TGTGCCTGGAGACTAACAGGGCTGTCCTACGAGCAGTACTTC.

The J gene is TRBJ1-2, the V gene TRBV6-5; D unresolved. The V gene's germline CDR1 is MNHEY and CDR2 SVGAGI. This CDR3 comprises 13 residues. V shed 11 bases and J shed 6 bases, with 19 bases lying between them. The CDR3 DNA reads TGTGCCTCAAGCTCTGGCGGGTTTGATGGCTACACCTTC. Residues: CASSSGGFDGYTF.

This chain connects TRBV30 to TRBJ1-4; D call uncertain. In germline, CDR1 is GTSNPN, CDR2 SVGIG (reference sequence). The ends were cut back, 7 bases at V and 4 bases at J, with 13 bases in the middle. The CDR3 has 13 amino acids. CDR3 amino acids: CALTRYGNEKLFF. The DNA for the CDR3 is TGTGCCTTAACTCGGTATGGTAATGAAAAACTGTTTTTT.

The V call is TRBV27, the J call TRBJ2-5; no clear D. The CDR3 runs 15 residues. The V gene's germline CDR1 is MNHEY and CDR2 SMNVEV (reference sequence). V dropped 5 bases and J dropped 5 bases, with 18 bases sitting between them. The CDR3 protein is CASSPLESAPETQYF. The CDR3 DNA follows: TGTGCCAGCAGTCCCCTTGAAAGCGCCCCCGAGACCCAGTACTTC.